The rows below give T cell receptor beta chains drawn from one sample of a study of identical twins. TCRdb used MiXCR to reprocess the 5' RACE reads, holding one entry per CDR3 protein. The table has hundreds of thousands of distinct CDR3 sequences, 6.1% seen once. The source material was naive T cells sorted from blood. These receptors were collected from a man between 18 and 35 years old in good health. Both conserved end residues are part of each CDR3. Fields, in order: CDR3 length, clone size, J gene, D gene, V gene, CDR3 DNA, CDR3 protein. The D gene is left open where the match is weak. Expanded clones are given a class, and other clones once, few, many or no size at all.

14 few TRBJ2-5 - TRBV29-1 TGCAGCGTAGGGCCACGGGGTCGTCAAGAGACCCAGTACTTC CSVGPRGRQETQYF
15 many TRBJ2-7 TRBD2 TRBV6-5 TGTGCCAGCAGTTACTCACTAGCGGGAGAAAACGAGCAGTACTTC CASSYSLAGENEQYF
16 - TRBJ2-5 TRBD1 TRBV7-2 TGTGCCAGCACCTTTCCTTTGACAGGGGGCTTCGAGACCCAGTACTTC CASTFPLTGGFETQYF
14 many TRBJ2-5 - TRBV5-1 TGCGCCAGCAGCTTCCAGCTGAGGTCGGAGACCCAGTACTTC CASSFQLRSETQYF
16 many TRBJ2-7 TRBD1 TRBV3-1 TGTGCCAGCAGCCAATCACCGGGACAGGGTTCCTACGAGCAGTACTTC CASSQSPGQGSYEQYF
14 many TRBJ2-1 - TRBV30 TGTGCCTGCCATAGAGCGGACTCCTACAATGAGCAGTTCTTC CACHRADSYNEQFF
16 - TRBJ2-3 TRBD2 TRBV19 TGTGCCAGTACCACACTAGCGGGAGGCATCACAGATACGCAGTATTTT CASTTLAGGITDTQYF
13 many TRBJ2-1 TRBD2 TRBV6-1 TGTGCCAGCAGTGATGGAGCGGGAGGGCCCAAGTTCTTC CASSDGAGGPKFF
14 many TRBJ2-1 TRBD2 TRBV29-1 TGCAGCGCCGGACTAGCGGGAGGGTCCAATGAGCAGTTCTTC CSAGLAGGSNEQFF
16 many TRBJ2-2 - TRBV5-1 TGCGCCAGCGGTGGGGACCCGCTGACGAACACCGGGGAGCTGTTTTTT CASGGDPLTNTGELFF
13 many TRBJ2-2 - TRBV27 TGTGCCAGCCACCAGACGAACACCGGGGAGCTGTTTTTT CASHQTNTGELFF
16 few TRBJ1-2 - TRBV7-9 TGTGCCAGCAGCTTAGTCGTCCGGACATCTCTCTATGGCTACACCTTC CASSLVVRTSLYGYTF
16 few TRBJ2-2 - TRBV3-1 TGTGCCAGCAGCCGAAGACGGGACGTGAACACCGGGGAGCTGTTTTTT CASSRRRDVNTGELFF
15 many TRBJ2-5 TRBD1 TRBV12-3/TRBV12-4 TGTGCCAGCAGTTCATACAGGGGGCAAGGGGAGACCCAGTACTTC CASSSYRGQGETQYF
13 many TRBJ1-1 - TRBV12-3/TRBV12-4 TGTGCCAGCAGTTTAATAATGAACACTGAAGCTTTCTTT CASSLIMNTEAFF
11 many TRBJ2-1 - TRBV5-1 TGTGCCAGCAGCTTAGTTGATGAGCAGTTCTTC CASSLVDEQFF
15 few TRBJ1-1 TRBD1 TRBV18 TGTGCCAGCTCACCCTACCGGGACAGGGTCACTGAAGCTTTCTTT CASSPYRDRVTEAFF
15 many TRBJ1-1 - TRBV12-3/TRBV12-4 TGTGCCAGCAATCTGGAGCGGGGGACTGGAACTGAAGCTTTCTTT CASNLERGTGTEAFF
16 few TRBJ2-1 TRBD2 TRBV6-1 TGTGCCAGCAGGGTAGCGGGCCTTTACTCCTACAATGAGCAGTTCTTC CASRVAGLYSYNEQFF
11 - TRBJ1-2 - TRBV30 TGTGCCTGGGGGGGAGCGGAAGGCTACACCTTC CAWGGAEGYTF
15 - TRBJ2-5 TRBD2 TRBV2 TGTGCCAGTCAGCGGGAGCGGAGAAACGGGGAGACCCAGTACTTC CASQRERRNGETQYF
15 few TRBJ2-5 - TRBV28 TGTGCCAGCAGTTTGAGGGGCAGCCTACTAGAGACCCAGTACTTC CASSLRGSLLETQYF
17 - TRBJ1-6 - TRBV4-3 TGCGCCAGCAGCCAAGATCGAGGACAAACGAACAATTCACCCCTCCACTTT CASSQDRGQTNNSPLHF
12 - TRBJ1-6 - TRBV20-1 TGCAGTGCTCCAGACAGACAATTCACCCTCCACTTT CSAPDRQFTLHF
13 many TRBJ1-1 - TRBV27 TGCGCCAGCAGTCTTTACAGGAACACTGAAGCTTTCTTT CASSLYRNTEAFF
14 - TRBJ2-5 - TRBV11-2 TGTGCCAGCAGCTTATTGGTTGTGGGTGAGACCCAGTACTTC CASSLLVVGETQYF
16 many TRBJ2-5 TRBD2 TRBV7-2 TGTGCCAGCAGCTTACGATTCGGCGGGAGAGACGAGACCCAGTACTTC CASSLRFGGRDETQYF
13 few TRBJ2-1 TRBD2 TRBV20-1 TGCAGTGCTAGACTAGCGGGACTACGTGAGCAGTTCTTC CSARLAGLREQFF